The sequence of this T cell receptor beta chain was determined in a study of cytomegalovirus exposure and HLA in healthy donors. Study observations and caveats: CMV serostatus was the sole immune exposure data available. TCR beta chains numbering some 150 were designated cytomegalovirus-associated.

Comment on this clone: Antigen unknown.

PCR was performed using 60 Vbeta and 13 Jbeta primers. Data came from immunoSEQ multiplex PCR; TCRdb stores just in-frame clones and leaves some out. The sample has about 200,000 clones, approximately 85% seen once. Deletions cut 4 bases from V and 7 bases from J, with 20 bases between. Germline V gives CDR1 SGHRS, CDR2 YFSETQ. This CDR3 has 15 residues. This chain links TRBV5-1 with TRBJ1-2; unclear D gene. The receptor's source is a woman in her forties or fifties in good health and CMV-seropositive. Specimen: PBMCs. The CDR3 coding sequence is TGCGCCAGCAGCCCTCGGGAGAGAGGGTTGTTTGGCTACACCTTC. This sequence encodes CASSPRERGLFGYTF.